These T cell receptor beta chains were read from a single sample in a study of blood T cell repertoires in COVID-19. Measured with immunoSEQ multiplex PCR; TCRdb has only the in-frame clones, and not every one. In the table there are 200,000 or so clones, under 90% of which are singletons. What was sequenced was peripheral blood. The source is a man in his 60s who had recovered from COVID-19. Both conserved end residues are part of each CDR3. D genes are given only for firm matches. Not every row has a clone size; where given, it reads once, few, many or a size class.

D	J	size	V	CDR3	DNA
TRBD1	TRBJ2-7	NA	TRBV19	CASSGQGNYEQYF	TGTGCCAGTAGTGGACAGGGTAACTACGAGCAGTACTTC
NA	TRBJ1-2	once	TRBV27	CASSTWTEYGYTF	TGTGCCAGCAGTACCTGGACAGAATATGGCTACACCTTC
NA	TRBJ1-1	NA	TRBV27	CASGWALNTEAFF	TGTGCCAGCGGGTGGGCCCTGAACACTGAAGCTTTCTTT
NA	TRBJ2-7	few	TRBV30	CAWTARGPPYEQYF	TGTGCCTGGACCGCTAGGGGTCCCCCCTACGAGCAGTACTTC
TRBD1	TRBJ2-1	NA	TRBV19	CASSIEQGGSYNEQFF	TGTGCCAGTAGTATCGAACAGGGGGGATCCTACAATGAGCAGTTCTTC
TRBD1	TRBJ2-4	NA	TRBV5-1	CASSLGQGAAKNIQYF	TGCGCCAGCAGCTTGGGACAGGGGGCGGCCAAAAACATTCAGTACTTC
TRBD2	TRBJ2-3	once	TRBV6-2/TRBV6-3	CASSSRDSGATDTQYF	TGTGCCAGCAGTTCTAGGGATAGCGGGGCCACAGATACGCAGTATTTT
TRBD1	TRBJ2-3	once	TRBV20-1	CSARGQVGTDTQYF	TGCAGTGCTCGTGGACAGGTCGGAACAGATACGCAGTATTTT
TRBD2	TRBJ2-7	NA	TRBV6-1	CASSDPSGGAYEQYF	TGTGCCAGCAGTGACCCTAGCGGGGGGGCGTACGAGCAGTACTTC
TRBD1	TRBJ2-3	NA	TRBV24-1	CATSDPGTGATDTQYF	TGTGCCACCAGTGACCCCGGGACAGGGGCCACAGATACGCAGTATTTT
TRBD1	TRBJ1-3	once	TRBV7-8	CASSLGQGTAGNTIYF	TGTGCCAGCAGCTTAGGACAGGGAACTGCTGGAAACACCATATATTTT
TRBD2	TRBJ2-3	NA	TRBV7-6	CASSMGGLDTQYF	TGTGCCAGCAGTATGGGGGGGTTAGATACGCAGTATTTT
NA	TRBJ1-1	few	TRBV3-1/TRBV3-2	CASRERYRTEAFF	TGTGCCAGTCGGGAAAGGTACCGGACTGAAGCTTTCTTT
NA	TRBJ2-2	NA	TRBV27	CASLPTATHTGELFF	TGTGCCAGCCTACCGACAGCTACTCACACCGGGGAGCTGTTTTTT
NA	TRBJ1-2	NA	TRBV5-6	CASSLVGAADYGYTF	TGTGCCAGCAGCTTGGTTGGGGCAGCTGACTATGGCTACACCTTC
NA	TRBJ1-4	NA	TRBV19	CASSPEAAANEKLFF	TGTGCCAGTAGTCCCGAAGCCGCCGCTAATGAAAAACTGTTTTTT
TRBD1	TRBJ2-4	NA	TRBV30	CAGSGQSIQYF	TGTGCCGGGTCGGGACAGTCCATTCAGTACTTC
NA	TRBJ1-6	NA	TRBV5-1	CASSLTPGTGGDSPLHF	TGCGCCAGCAGCTTGACCCCGGGGACTGGGGGAGATTCACCCCTCCACTTT
NA	TRBJ2-1	NA	TRBV4-3	CASSRGTLNNEQFF	TGCGCCAGCAGCCGCGGGACTTTAAACAATGAGCAGTTCTTC
TRBD2	TRBJ2-1	NA	TRBV5-1	CASSLGLAANEQFF	TGCGCCAGCAGCTTGGGACTAGCGGCCAATGAGCAGTTCTTC
NA	TRBJ2-1	NA	TRBV19	CASSIDRVRWSDNEQFF	TGTGCCAGTAGTATAGACAGGGTGCGGTGGAGTGACAATGAGCAGTTCTTC
NA	TRBJ1-4	NA	TRBV21-1	CASSKPGHEGAGEKLFF	TGTGCCAGCAGCAAACCAGGACATGAGGGGGCGGGGGAAAAACTGTTTTTT
NA	TRBJ2-6	NA	TRBV30	CAWRPQGGFTGANVLTF	TGTGCCTGGCGCCCGCAGGGGGGATTCACTGGGGCCAACGTCCTGACTTTC